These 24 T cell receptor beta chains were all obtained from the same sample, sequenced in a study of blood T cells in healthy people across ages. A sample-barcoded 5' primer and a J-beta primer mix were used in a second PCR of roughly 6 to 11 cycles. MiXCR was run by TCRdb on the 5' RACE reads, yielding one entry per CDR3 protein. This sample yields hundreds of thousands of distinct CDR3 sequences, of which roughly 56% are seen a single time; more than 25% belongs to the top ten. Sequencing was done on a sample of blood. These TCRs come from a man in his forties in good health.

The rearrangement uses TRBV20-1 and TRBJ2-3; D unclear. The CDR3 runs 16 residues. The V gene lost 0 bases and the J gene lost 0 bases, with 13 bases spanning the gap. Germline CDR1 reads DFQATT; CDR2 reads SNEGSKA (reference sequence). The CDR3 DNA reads TGCAGTGCTAGAGATTGGCGGCGAGATAGCACAGATACGCAGTATTTT. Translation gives CSARDWRRDSTDTQYF.

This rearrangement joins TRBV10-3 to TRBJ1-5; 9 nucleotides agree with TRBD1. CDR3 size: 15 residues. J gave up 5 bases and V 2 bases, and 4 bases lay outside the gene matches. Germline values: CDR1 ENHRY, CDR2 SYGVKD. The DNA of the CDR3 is TGTGCCATCAGTGAGGGGACAGGGTTGGATCAGCCCCAGCATTTT. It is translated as CAISEGTGLDQPQHF.

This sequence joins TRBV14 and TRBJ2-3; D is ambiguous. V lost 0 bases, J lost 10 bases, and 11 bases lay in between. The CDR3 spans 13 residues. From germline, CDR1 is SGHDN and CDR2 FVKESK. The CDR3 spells CASSQDRAIPQYF. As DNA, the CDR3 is TGTGCCAGCAGCCAAGATAGGGCAATCCCGCAGTATTTT. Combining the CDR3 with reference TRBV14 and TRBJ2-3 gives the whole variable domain EAGVTQFPSHSVIEKGQTVTLRCDPISGHDNLYWYRRVMGKEIKFLLHFVKESKQDESGMPNNRFLAERTGGTYSTLKVQPAELEDSGVYFCASSQDRAIPQYFGPGTRLTVL.

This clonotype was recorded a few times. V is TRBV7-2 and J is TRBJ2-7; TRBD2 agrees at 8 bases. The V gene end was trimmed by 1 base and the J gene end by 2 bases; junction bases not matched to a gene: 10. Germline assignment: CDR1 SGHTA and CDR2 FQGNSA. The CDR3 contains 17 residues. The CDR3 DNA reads TGTGCCAGCAGCTTAGGCCTAGCGGGTCGCTTCACCTACGAGCAGTACTTC. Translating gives CASSLGLAGRFTYEQYF.

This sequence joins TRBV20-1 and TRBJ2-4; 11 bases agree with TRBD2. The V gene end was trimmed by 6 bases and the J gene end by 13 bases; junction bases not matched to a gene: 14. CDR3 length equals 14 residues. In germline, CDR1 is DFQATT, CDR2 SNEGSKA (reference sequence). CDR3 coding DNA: TGCAGTGCCGGGGCCACTAGCGGGAGTGAGCAGCAGTACTTC. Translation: CSAGATSGSEQQYF.

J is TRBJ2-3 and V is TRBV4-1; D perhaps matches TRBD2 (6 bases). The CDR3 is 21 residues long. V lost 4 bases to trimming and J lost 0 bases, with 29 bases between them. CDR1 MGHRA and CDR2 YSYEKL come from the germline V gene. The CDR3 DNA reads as TGCGCCAGCAGCCGGCCGACTCGTCCCCCTGGAGGGCATCATAGCACAGATACGCAGTATTTT. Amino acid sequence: CASSRPTRPPGGHHSTDTQYF.

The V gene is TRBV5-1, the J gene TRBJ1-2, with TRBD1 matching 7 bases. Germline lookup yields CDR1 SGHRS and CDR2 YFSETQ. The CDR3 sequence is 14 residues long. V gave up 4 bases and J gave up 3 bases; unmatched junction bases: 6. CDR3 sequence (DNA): TGCGCCAGCAGCGTTGGGACAGAGGACTATGGCTACACCTTC. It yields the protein CASSVGTEDYGYTF. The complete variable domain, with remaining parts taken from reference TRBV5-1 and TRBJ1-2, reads KAGVTQTPRYLIKTRGQQVTLSCSPISGHRSVSWYQQTPGQGLQFLFEYFSETQRNKGNFPGRFSGRQFSNSRSEMNVSTLELGDSALYLCASSVGTEDYGYTFGSGTRLTVV.

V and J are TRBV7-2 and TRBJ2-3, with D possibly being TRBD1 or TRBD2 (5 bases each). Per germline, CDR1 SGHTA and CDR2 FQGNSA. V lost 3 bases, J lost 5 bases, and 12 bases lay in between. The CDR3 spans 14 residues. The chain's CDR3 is CASSLGPGGDTQYF. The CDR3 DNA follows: TGTGCCAGCAGCTTGGGGCCTGGAGGAGATACGCAGTATTTT.

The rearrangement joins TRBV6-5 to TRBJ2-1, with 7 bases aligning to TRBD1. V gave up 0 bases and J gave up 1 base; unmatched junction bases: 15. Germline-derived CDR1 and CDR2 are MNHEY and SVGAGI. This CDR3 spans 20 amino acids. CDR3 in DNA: TGTGCCAGCAGTTACTCGAAAAAAGGGGGCGAGGGTAGGTCCTACAATGAGCAGTTCTTC. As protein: CASSYSKKGGEGRSYNEQFF.

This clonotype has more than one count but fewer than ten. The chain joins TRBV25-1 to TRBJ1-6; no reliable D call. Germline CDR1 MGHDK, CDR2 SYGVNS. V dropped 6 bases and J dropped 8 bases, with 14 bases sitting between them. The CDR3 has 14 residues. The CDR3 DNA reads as TGTGCCAGCAGAGGGTGGGGATGGGATTCACCCCTCCACTTT. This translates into CASRGWGWDSPLHF.

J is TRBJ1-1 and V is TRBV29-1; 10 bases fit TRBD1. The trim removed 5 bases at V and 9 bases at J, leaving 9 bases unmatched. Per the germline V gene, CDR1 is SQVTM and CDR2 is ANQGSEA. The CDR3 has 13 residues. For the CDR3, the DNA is TGCAGCGTTCGACAGGGGGCGGAGGGAAAAGCTTTCTTT. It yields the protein CSVRQGAEGKAFF.

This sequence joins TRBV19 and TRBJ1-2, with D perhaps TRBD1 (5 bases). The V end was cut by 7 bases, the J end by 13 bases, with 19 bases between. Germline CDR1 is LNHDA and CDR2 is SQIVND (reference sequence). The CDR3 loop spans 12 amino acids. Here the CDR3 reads CASTSWDGRSTF. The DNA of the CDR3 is TGTGCCAGTACCTCCTGGGACGGAAGGTCCACCTTC.

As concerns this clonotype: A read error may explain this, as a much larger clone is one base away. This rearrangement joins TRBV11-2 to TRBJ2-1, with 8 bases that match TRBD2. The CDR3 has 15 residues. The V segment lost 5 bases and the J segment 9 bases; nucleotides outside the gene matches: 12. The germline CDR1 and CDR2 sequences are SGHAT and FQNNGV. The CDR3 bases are TGTGCCAGCAGCCGAGCGGGGGCGCGGCGCGGTGAGCAGTTCTTC. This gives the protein CASSRAGARRGEQFF.

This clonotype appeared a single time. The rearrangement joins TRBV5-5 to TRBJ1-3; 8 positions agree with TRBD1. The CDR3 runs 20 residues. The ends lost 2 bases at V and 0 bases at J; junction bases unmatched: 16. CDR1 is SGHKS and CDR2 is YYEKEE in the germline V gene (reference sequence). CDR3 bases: TGTGCCAGCAGCTTCGGGTGGATAACAAGGGACAGGCTCTCTGGAAACACCATATATTTT. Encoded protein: CASSFGWITRDRLSGNTIYF.

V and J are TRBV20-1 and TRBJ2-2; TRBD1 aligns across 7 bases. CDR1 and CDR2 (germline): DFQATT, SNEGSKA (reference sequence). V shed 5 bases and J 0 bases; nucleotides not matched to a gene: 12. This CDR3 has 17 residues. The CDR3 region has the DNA TGCAGTGCTGGGGATGTACAGGGGACAGCGAACACCGGGGAGCTGTTTTTT. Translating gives CSAGDVQGTANTGELFF.

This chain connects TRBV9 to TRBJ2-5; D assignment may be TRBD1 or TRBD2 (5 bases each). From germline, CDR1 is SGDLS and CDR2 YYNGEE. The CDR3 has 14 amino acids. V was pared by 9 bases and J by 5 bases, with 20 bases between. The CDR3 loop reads CANRPDEGPETQYF. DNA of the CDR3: TGTGCCAACCGCCCCGATGAGGGGCCCGAGACCCAGTACTTC.

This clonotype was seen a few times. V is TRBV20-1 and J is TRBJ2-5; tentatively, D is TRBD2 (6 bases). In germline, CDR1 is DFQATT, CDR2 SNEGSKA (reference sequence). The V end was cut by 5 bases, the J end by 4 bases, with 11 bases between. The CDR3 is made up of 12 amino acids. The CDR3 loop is CSASRELETQYF. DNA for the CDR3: TGCAGTGCTTCCCGGGAGTTAGAGACCCAGTACTTC.

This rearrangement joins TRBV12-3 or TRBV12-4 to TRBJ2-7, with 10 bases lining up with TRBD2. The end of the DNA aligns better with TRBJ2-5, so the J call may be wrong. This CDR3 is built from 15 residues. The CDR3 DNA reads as TGTGCCAGCAGTACCGGGACTAGCGTTCTTGAGACCCAGTACTTC. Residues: CASSTGTSVLETQYF.

CDR3 protein: CASGGQGVANYGYTF. In DNA, the CDR3 is TGTGCCAGCGGGGGACAGGGGGTCGCTAACTATGGCTACACCTTC. The chain joins TRBV5-6 to TRBJ1-2; 11 bases map to TRBD1. CDR1 and CDR2 (germline): SGHDT, YYEEEE. The CDR3 covers 15 residues. V lost 7 bases to trimming and J lost 0 bases; unmatched junction nucleotides: 5.

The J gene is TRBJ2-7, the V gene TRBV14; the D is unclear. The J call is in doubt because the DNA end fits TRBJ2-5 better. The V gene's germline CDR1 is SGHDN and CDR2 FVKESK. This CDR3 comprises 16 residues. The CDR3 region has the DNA TGTGCCAGCAGCCAAGATGTTTTTGGGTTGGAAGAGACCCAGTACTTC. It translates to CASSQDVFGLEETQYF.

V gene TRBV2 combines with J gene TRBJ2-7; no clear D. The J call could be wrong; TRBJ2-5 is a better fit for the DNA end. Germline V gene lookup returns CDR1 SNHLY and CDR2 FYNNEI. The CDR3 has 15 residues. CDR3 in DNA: TGTGCCAGCCTCCCAGGCCAGGTACTGGTAGAGACCCAGTACTTC. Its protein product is CASLPGQVLVETQYF.

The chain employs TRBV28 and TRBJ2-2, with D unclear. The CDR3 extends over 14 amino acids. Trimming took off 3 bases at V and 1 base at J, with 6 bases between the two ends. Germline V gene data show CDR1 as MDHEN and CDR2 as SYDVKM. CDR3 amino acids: CASSFILNTGELFF. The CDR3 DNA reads TGTGCCAGCAGTTTCATCCTGAACACCGGGGAGCTGTTTTTT.

This CDR3 is CASSPSGGPRVDTQYF. The DNA of the CDR3 is TGTGCCAGCAGCCCTTCGGGGGGGCCAAGGGTAGATACGCAGTATTTT. The chain carries TRBV11-2 and TRBJ2-3; the match to TRBD2 covers 8 bases. The CDR3 loop spans 16 amino acids. In germline, CDR1 is SGHAT, CDR2 FQNNGV. After removal of 5 bases from V and 5 bases from J, the junction contained 12 bases not matched to a gene.

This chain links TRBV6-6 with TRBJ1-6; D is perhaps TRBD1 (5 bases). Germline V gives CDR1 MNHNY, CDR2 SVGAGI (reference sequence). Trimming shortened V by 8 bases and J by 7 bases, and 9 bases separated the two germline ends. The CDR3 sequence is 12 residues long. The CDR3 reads CASHGQNSPLHF. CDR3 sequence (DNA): TGTGCCAGCCACGGACAAAATTCACCCCTCCACTTT.